This T cell receptor (beta chain) was profiled in a study of blood T cell repertoires in COVID-19. The wider study: Spain, Italy and the United States supplied samples that represented acute and convalescent COVID-19. T cells, B-cell-depleted T cells, or PBMCs supplied cDNA or gDNA.

Authors' methods: Nucleated cell number was recorded as an estimate derived from reference gene primer amplification. Assay used: immunoSEQ multiplex PCR; TCRdb lists only in-frame clones, some missing. V, J and clone size are those of that table, while D and trimming were read from the DNA. The sample gives 120,000 to 150,000 clones, roughly 82% of which show up once; more than 5.5% is in the top ten. CDR1 and CDR2 (germline): LNHNV, YYDKDF (reference sequence). The CDR3 runs 15 residues. J was trimmed by 2 bases and V by 3 bases; bases with no gene match: 3. The chain is built from TRBV15 and TRBJ2-5; 10 nucleotides match TRBD2. This TCR was sampled from a woman in her forties or fifties in a cohort sampled during active or convalescent COVID-19. The sample comprised peripheral blood. DNA of the CDR3: TGTGCCACCAGCAGCTCACTAGCGGGGCAAGAGACCCAGTACTTC. Its translation: CATSSSLAGQETQYF.